The 26 T cell receptor beta chains below all came from one sample that was sequenced in a study of T cell changes during pregnancy in multiple sclerosis. Assay: immunoSEQ multiplex PCR; the TCRdb copy retains only in-frame clones and omits some. The data show approximately 100,000 clones, 92% seen once. The starting material was peripheral blood, obtained after pregnancy. These receptor sequences come from a female donor in good health, enrolled as a control in a pregnancy study.

This clone was detected once. The rearrangement joins TRBV28 to TRBJ1-4; 7 bases line up with TRBD1. Germline assignment: CDR1 MDHEN and CDR2 SYDVKM. The CDR3 totals 16 residues. Trimming at V came to 2 bases and at J to 3 bases, leaving 6 bases not matched to a gene. CDR3 nucleotides: TGTGCCAGCAGTTTACCCGGGACAGCGGCTAATGAAAAACTGTTTTTT. It yields the protein CASSLPGTAANEKLFF. Complete variable domain (other parts from reference TRBV28 and TRBJ1-4): DVKVTQSSRYLVKRTGEKVFLECVQDMDHENMFWYRQDPGLGLRLIYFSYDVKMKEKGDIPEGYSVSREKKERFSLILESASTNQTSMYLCASSLPGTAANEKLFFGSGTQLSVL.

The chain uses TRBV7-8 and TRBJ1-6; D not resolved. Germline values: CDR1 SGHVS, CDR2 FQNEAQ. This CDR3 region has 15 residues. Trimming took 5 bases from V and 13 from J, leaving 21 bases between them. CDR3 sequence reads: CASSGLRDRFWPLHF. CDR3 sequence (DNA): TGTGCCAGCAGCGGATTACGGGATCGGTTTTGGCCCCTCCACTTT.

The CDR3 DNA reads as TGTGCCAGCAGTCCCCGGACTAGCGGGAGCTCCTACAATGAGCAGTTCTTC. It yields the protein CASSPRTSGSSYNEQFF. V gene TRBV27 combines with J gene TRBJ2-1; 13 nucleotides align to TRBD2. Trimming at V came to 5 bases and at J to 0 bases, leaving 4 bases not matched to a gene. The CDR3 extends over 17 amino acids. Looked up from germline, CDR1 is MNHEY and CDR2 is SMNVEV (reference sequence).

This chain uses TRBV7-9 with TRBJ2-1; tentative D call: TRBD2 (5 bases). The V and J ends lost 2 bases and 6 bases respectively, with 17 bases between them. The germline gives CDR1 SEHNR, CDR2 FQNEAQ (reference sequence). The CDR3 is 16 amino acids. The CDR3 nucleotides read TGTGCCAGCAGCTTACGGGAAAGAGGGCCTCTCAATGAGCAGTTCTTC. This sequence encodes CASSLRERGPLNEQFF.

This chain connects TRBV6-5 to TRBJ2-1, with 8 bases fitting TRBD2. V dropped 6 bases and J dropped 6; count of bases not matched to a gene: 1. CDR3 length: 12 amino acids. Germline CDR1 MNHEY, CDR2 SVGAGI. The chain's CDR3 is CASRTSVNEQFF. The DNA for the CDR3 is TGTGCCAGCAGGACTAGCGTCAATGAGCAGTTCTTC.

CDR3: CASSTGTSTGELFF. Here the CDR3 DNA reads TGTGCCAGCAGTACTGGGACTAGCACCGGGGAGCTGTTTTTT. V usage is TRBV6-4 and J usage is TRBJ2-2; 8 bases map to TRBD2. CDR1 and CDR2 from the germline V gene are MRHNA and SNTAGT. This CDR3 has 14 residues. Germline trimming cut 5 bases from V and 4 bases from J; bases unmatched to any gene: 3.

The CDR3, as DNA: TGCGCCAGCAGCTTGACGACAGGGTCAGTCGATGAGCAGTTCTTC. This codes for CASSLTTGSVDEQFF. The chain has TRBV5-1 and TRBJ2-1; 7 bases map to TRBD1. The CDR3 is made up of 15 amino acids. CDR1 is SGHRS, CDR2 YFSETQ, per germline. Trimming removed 1 base from V and 8 bases from J; junction bases left unmatched: 9.

The chain has TRBV7-9 and TRBJ2-1; TRBD2 aligns across 7 bases. J lost 4 bases, V lost 5 bases, and 17 bases had no gene match. CDR3 size: 18 residues. Germline CDR1 is SEHNR and CDR2 is FQNEAQ (reference sequence). This CDR3 is CASSPLPPPGEGYNEQFF. CDR3 DNA: TGTGCCAGCAGCCCCCTTCCCCCCCCGGGGGAGGGTTACAATGAGCAGTTCTTC.

Only one count was recorded for this clone. This rearrangement joins TRBV7-2 to TRBJ1-1, with D possibly matching TRBD1 (5 bases). The germline gives CDR1 SGHTA, CDR2 FQGNSA. V was clipped by 4 bases and J by 4 bases, with 13 bases between them. The CDR3 has 14 residues. CDR3 nucleotide sequence: TGTGCCAGCAGCTCCCGCTTGGGGGGCACTGAAGCTTTCTTT. This translates into CASSSRLGGTEAFF.

This clone was detected only once. The rearrangement joins TRBV7-2 to TRBJ2-1; TRBD2 matches 12 bases. The CDR3 runs to 17 residues. Germline CDR1 reads SGHTA; CDR2 reads FQGNSA. J gave up 1 base and V 2 bases, and 3 bases lay outside the gene matches. CDR3 sequence: CASSLRLAGVSYNEQFF. CDR3 sequence (DNA): TGTGCCAGCAGCTTAAGACTAGCGGGAGTGTCCTACAATGAGCAGTTCTTC.

The chain employs TRBV18 and TRBJ2-1; a weak D match, TRBD1 (7 bases). Germline lookup yields CDR1 KGHSH and CDR2 LQKENI. This CDR3 has 14 residues. The V and J ends lost 3 bases and 9 bases respectively, with 15 bases between them. In DNA, the CDR3 is TGTGCCAGCTCACCTGACCCAGGGGGAGGTGAGCAGTTCTTC. Translating gives CASSPDPGGGEQFF.

The chain joins TRBV19 to TRBJ1-4, with TRBD1 matching over 7 bases. The CDR3 totals 15 residues. V was pared by 3 bases and J by 5 bases, with 6 bases of the junction left unmatched. Germline CDR1 is LNHDA and CDR2 is SQIVND (reference sequence). CDR3 in DNA: TGTGCCAGTAGTATCCCGGGACAGTTAAATGAAAAACTGTTTTTT. Translation gives CASSIPGQLNEKLFF.

The V gene is TRBV5-1, the J gene TRBJ1-2; 10 nucleotides agree with TRBD1. The germline V gene has CDR1 SGHRS and CDR2 YFSETQ. The trim removed 0 bases at V and 8 bases at J, leaving 4 bases unmatched. The CDR3 is 14 residues long. The CDR3 sequence is CASSLGDRGLGYTF. The CDR3 DNA reads TGCGCCAGCAGCTTGGGGGACAGGGGATTGGGCTACACCTTC.

The table lists this clone with a count of one. V usage is TRBV10-1 and J usage is TRBJ2-2, with unresolved D. Germline V gene lookup returns CDR1 WNHNN and CDR2 SYGVQD (reference sequence). The CDR3 extends over 13 amino acids. V gave up 0 bases and J gave up 6 bases, with 5 bases separating them. The CDR3 loop is CASSESSAGELFF. CDR3 nucleotides: TGCGCCAGCAGTGAGTCTTCGGCCGGGGAGCTGTTTTTT.

This chain connects TRBV18 to TRBJ1-2, with unresolved D. In germline, CDR1 is KGHSH, CDR2 LQKENI. This CDR3 is 13 amino acids long. Trimming took off 1 base at V and 11 bases at J, with 14 bases between the two ends. The CDR3 protein is CASSPLSQEGYTF. The CDR3 DNA reads TGTGCCAGCTCACCACTGTCGCAGGAAGGTTACACCTTC.

In DNA form, the CDR3 reads TGCGCCAGCAGCTTGGAAGGCGGCGGGGAGCTGTTTTTT. It translates to CASSLEGGGELFF. J is TRBJ2-2 and V is TRBV5-1, with unresolved D. The CDR3 consists of 13 residues. Looked up from germline, CDR1 is SGHRS and CDR2 is YFSETQ. V dropped 0 bases and J dropped 7 bases, with 7 bases sitting between them.

This chain joins TRBV7-9 and TRBJ2-7, with a tentative D call TRBD1 (5 bases). Trimming shortened V by 5 bases and J by 0 bases, and 11 bases separated the two germline ends. CDR3 length equals 14 residues. Germline V CDR1 and CDR2: SEHNR, FQNEAQ (reference sequence). The CDR3 reads CASSRGAGSYEQYF. CDR3 coding DNA: TGTGCCAGCAGCCGTGGGGCAGGCTCCTACGAGCAGTACTTC.

The chain is built from TRBV6-1 and TRBJ1-2, with 7 bases that match TRBD1. The CDR3 has 15 amino acids. V shed 2 bases and J 2 bases; nucleotides not matched to a gene: 5. Germline CDR1 reads MNHNS; CDR2 reads SASEGT. The chain's CDR3 is CASSEPQGPNYGYTF. The CDR3 coding sequence is TGTGCCAGCAGTGAACCACAGGGGCCCAACTATGGCTACACCTTC.

The chain has TRBV7-9 and TRBJ1-2; no reliable D call. The CDR3 is 12 amino acids. Germline loops: CDR1 SEHNR, CDR2 FQNEAQ (reference sequence). V lost 1 base and J 8 bases, leaving 8 bases between the germline ends. The CDR3 region has the DNA TGTGCCAGCAGCTTAGGGACGGGAGGCTACACCTTC. This gives the protein CASSLGTGGYTF.

The chain is built from TRBV4-1 and TRBJ1-1; D is undetermined. Per germline, CDR1 MGHRA and CDR2 YSYEKL. The CDR3 has 13 amino acids. V was clipped by 3 bases and J by 2 bases, with 7 bases between them. The CDR3: CASSHTDNTEAFF. The CDR3 nucleotides are TGCGCCAGCAGCCATACAGATAACACTGAAGCTTTCTTT.

V gene TRBV7-2 combines with J gene TRBJ2-3; 15 nucleotides agree with TRBD2. V lost 5 bases to trimming and J lost 5 bases; unmatched junction nucleotides: 5. The CDR3 length is 16 residues. Germline lookup yields CDR1 SGHTA and CDR2 FQGNSA. The CDR3 coding sequence is TGTGCCAGCAGCCTAGGACTAGCGGGAGGGGGAGATACGCAGTATTTT. Translation: CASSLGLAGGGDTQYF.

V and J are TRBV2 and TRBJ2-3, with 8 bases fitting TRBD2. V shed 10 bases and J 1 base; nucleotides not matched to a gene: 10. Germline-derived CDR1 and CDR2 are SNHLY and FYNNEI. The CDR3 length is 15 residues. The CDR3 DNA sequence: TGTGCCACCCCTTCGGGGCGGGAGGGCACAGATACGCAGTATTTT. This translates into CATPSGREGTDTQYF.

The V and J genes are TRBV5-1 and TRBJ2-2; TRBD2 might be the D (5 bases). This CDR3 has 13 residues. V was trimmed by 4 bases and J by 8 bases, leaving 12 bases between them. Germline-derived CDR1 and CDR2 are SGHRS and YFSETQ. The CDR3 DNA is TGCGCCAGCAGCCCGACTATAGGAGGGGAGCTGTTTTTT. This gives the protein CASSPTIGGELFF.

This sequence joins TRBV11-3 and TRBJ2-1, with D possibly matching TRBD1 (6 bases). V was clipped by 0 bases and J by 2 bases, with 11 bases between them. CDR1 SGHNT and CDR2 YENEEA come from the germline V gene. The CDR3 is 16 residues long. The CDR3 here is CASSLDRTAAYNEQFF. The DNA of the CDR3 is TGTGCCAGCAGCTTAGATCGGACAGCAGCCTACAATGAGCAGTTCTTC.

The rearrangement uses TRBV5-4 and TRBJ2-3, with a weak D call TRBD2 (7 bases). This CDR3 is 15 amino acids long. Germline V gene lookup returns CDR1 SGHNT and CDR2 YYREEE (reference sequence). Trimming took off 6 bases at V and 7 bases at J, with 21 bases between the two ends. The CDR3 loop reads CASTFWGGRLYTQYF. In DNA form, the CDR3 reads TGTGCCAGCACCTTCTGGGGGGGGCGACTGTATACGCAGTATTTT.

This chain links TRBV11-1 with TRBJ2-1, with 9 bases identical to TRBD2. V lost 4 bases to trimming and J lost 11 bases; unmatched junction nucleotides: 0. The CDR3 loop spans 11 amino acids. Looked up from germline, CDR1 is SGHAT and CDR2 is FQDESV (reference sequence). In DNA form, the CDR3 reads TGTGCCAGCAGCTCTAGCGGGAAGCAGTTCTTC. Translating it yields CASSSSGKQFF. The whole variable domain, filled in from reference TRBV11-1 and TRBJ2-1, reads EAEVAQSPRYKITEKSQAVAFWCDPISGHATLYWYRQILGQGPELLVQFQDESVVDDSQLPKDRFSAERLKGVDSTLKIQPAELGDSAMYLCASSSSGKQFFGPGTRLTVL.